This T cell receptor (beta chain) was found in a study of identical twins' blood T cells. This clonotype was counted a few times. Its antigen remains unknown. Looked up from germline, CDR1 is SQVTM and CDR2 is ANQGSEA. The CDR3 has 12 residues. The V and J ends lost 3 bases and 6 bases respectively, with 11 bases between them. TCR cDNA libraries were made from RNA using a previously described, modified protocol. How the authors handled the data: Clonotypes per individual ranged from about 95,000 to nearly 500,000. TCRdb recomputed calls from the 5' RACE reads with MiXCR, one row per CDR3 protein. None of the V and J calls come from the authors' own analysis; TCRdb made them. The repertoire holds hundreds of thousands of distinct CDR3 sequences, more than 25% seen once, with roughly 5.5% in the top ten. Study results and caveats: Even for out-of-frame TCRbeta, twins reportedly shared V gene usage much more than unrelated donors.

The chain combines TRBV29-1 with TRBJ1-1; D might be TRBD1 (6 bases). This sequence originates from a woman between 18 and 55 years old in good health. The sequenced sample was PBMCs. CDR3 sequence (DNA): TGCAGCGTTGAGGTCGGGGGCCCTGAAGCTTTCTTT. It is translated as CSVEVGGPEAFF. The full variable domain, with the rest looked up from reference TRBV29-1 and TRBJ1-1, is SAVISQKPSRDICQRGTSLTIQCQVDSQVTMMFWYRQQPGQSLTLIATANQGSEATYESGFVIDKFPISRPNLTFSTLTVSNMSPEDSSIYLCSVEVGGPEAFFGQGTRLTVV.